The 2 T cell receptor beta chains presented below share a single source sample, sequenced in a study of a mutant IDH1 vaccine in newly diagnosed glioma. Time point noted: week 5, during vaccination. Vaccination comprised doses that each held 300 ug of mutant IDH1 20-mer peptide, plus topical imiquimod. Antigens for these TCRs are unknown. TCRdb's copy holds only in-frame clones and misses some; the assay was immunoSEQ multiplex PCR. The table has around 58,000 clones, about 80% seen once. This specimen was PBMCs, taken from a glioma patient whose treatment included an IDH1 peptide vaccine. All receptors come from a man younger than 40 with glioma.

The chain links TRBV7-2 to TRBJ1-5; 9 bases are shared with TRBD1. This CDR3 has 14 amino acids. After removal of 2 bases from V and 6 bases from J, the junction contained 2 bases not matched to a gene. Germline CDR1 reads SGHTA; CDR2 reads FQGNSA. CDR3 bases: TGTGCCAGCAGCTTAACGACAGGGGGTCAGCCCCAGCATTTT. Translation: CASSLTTGGQPQHF.

The genes are TRBV30 and TRBJ2-3; unclear D gene. This CDR3 has 15 residues. CDR1 is GTSNPN and CDR2 is SVGIG in the germline V gene (reference sequence). Trimming cost V 2 bases and J 3 bases, with 15 bases left between them. The chain's CDR3 is CAWSPGPKETDTQYF. In DNA form, the CDR3 reads TGTGCCTGGAGTCCCGGCCCGAAGGAAACAGATACGCAGTATTTT. Combining the CDR3 with reference TRBV30 and TRBJ2-3 gives the whole variable domain SQTIHQWPATLVQPVGSPLSLECTVEGTSNPNLYWYRQAAGRGLQLLFYSVGIGQISSEVPQNLSASRPQDRQFILSSKKLLLSDSGFYLCAWSPGPKETDTQYFGPGTRLTVL.